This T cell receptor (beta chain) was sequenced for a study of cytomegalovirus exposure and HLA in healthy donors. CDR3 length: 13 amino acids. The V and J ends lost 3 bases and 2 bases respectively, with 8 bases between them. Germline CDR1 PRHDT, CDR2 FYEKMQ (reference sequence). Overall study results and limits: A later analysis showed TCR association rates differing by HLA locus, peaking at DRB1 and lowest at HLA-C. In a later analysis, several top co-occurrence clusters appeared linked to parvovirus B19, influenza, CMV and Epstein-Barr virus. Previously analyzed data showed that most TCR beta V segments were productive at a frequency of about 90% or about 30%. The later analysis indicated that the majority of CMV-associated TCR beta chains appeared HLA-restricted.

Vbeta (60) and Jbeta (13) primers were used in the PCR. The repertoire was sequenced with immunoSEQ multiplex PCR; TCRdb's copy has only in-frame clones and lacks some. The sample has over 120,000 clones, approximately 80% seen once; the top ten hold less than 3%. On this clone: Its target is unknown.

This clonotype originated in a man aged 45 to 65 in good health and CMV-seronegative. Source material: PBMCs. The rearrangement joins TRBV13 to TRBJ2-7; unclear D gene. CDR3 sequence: CASSLVRTYEQYF. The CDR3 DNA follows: TGTGCCAGCAGCTTGGTGCGCACCTACGAGCAGTACTTC.